Following are 17 T cell receptor beta chains from one sample sequenced in a study of shared clonotypes between healthy human individuals. Produced via immunoSEQ multiplex PCR; TCRdb's table is partial and in-frame only. This sample yields roughly 2.6 million clones, of which 85% to 95% are seen a single time; about 0.13% belongs to the top ten. Material for sequencing was naive CD4+ T cells sorted from blood. Subset: CD45RA+ positively selected. Receptor source: a young man in good health.

The chain couples TRBV6-1 to TRBJ1-5, with D perhaps TRBD1 (5 bases). V was pared by 11 bases and J by 6 bases, with 11 bases between. Germline CDR1 is MNHNS and CDR2 is SASEGT. The CDR3 contains 11 residues. CDR3 sequence reads: CAGGAIQPQHF. The CDR3 bases are TGTGCCGGCGGGGCAATTCAGCCCCAGCATTTT.

This chain joins TRBV9 and TRBJ2-3, with D uncertain. Germline V lookup: CDR1 SGDLS, CDR2 YYNGEE. V dropped 0 bases and J dropped 0 bases, with 8 bases sitting between them. The CDR3 is made up of 15 amino acids. The CDR3 sequence is CASSVAVSSTDTQYF. CDR3 in DNA: TGTGCCAGCAGCGTAGCCGTCTCTAGCACAGATACGCAGTATTTT.

The chain combines TRBV6-4 with TRBJ2-3; D might be TRBD2 (6 bases). Trimming removed 2 bases from V and 0 bases from J, with 9 bases in between. Germline CDR1 reads MRHNA; CDR2 reads SNTAGT. The length of the CDR3 is 15 residues. Written as DNA, the CDR3 is TGTGCCAGCAGTGACAGCGGGTTAAGCACAGATACGCAGTATTTT. The encoded protein is CASSDSGLSTDTQYF.

With respect to this clone: This specimen includes other DNA sequences encoding the same CDR3. The CDR3: CASSPLRETQYF. CDR3 in DNA: TGTGCCAGCTCACCGCTCCGGGAGACCCAGTACTTC. The chain links TRBV18 to TRBJ2-5; no firm D call. Germline CDR1 KGHSH, CDR2 LQKENI. Trimming shortened V by 3 bases and J by 5 bases, and 7 bases separated the two germline ends. CDR3 size: 12 residues.

This rearrangement joins TRBV30 to TRBJ2-5, with D unresolved. With the DNA end fitting TRBJ2-7 better, the J assignment may be wrong. The CDR3 is 13 residues long. Germline CDR1 is GTSNPN and CDR2 is SVGIG (reference sequence). The CDR3 loop reads CAWSALAAYEQYF. CDR3 DNA: TGTGCCTGGAGTGCGCTGGCGGCCTACGAGCAGTACTTC.

This sequence joins TRBV7-3 and TRBJ2-7; 9 bases agree with TRBD1. Germline trimming cut 5 bases from V and 2 bases from J; bases unmatched to any gene: 4. The CDR3 extends over 14 amino acids. Germline loops: CDR1 SGHTA, CDR2 FQGTGA. CDR3 bases: TGTGCCAGCAGCCGGGGACAGGGACCCTACGAGCAGTACTTC. It yields the protein CASSRGQGPYEQYF.

The rearrangement joins TRBV29-1 to TRBJ2-5; D unresolved. Trimming shortened V by 5 bases and J by 5 bases, and 9 bases separated the two germline ends. From germline, CDR1 is SQVTM and CDR2 ANQGSEA. The CDR3 covers 11 residues. The CDR3 nucleotides read TGCAGCGTTCGGCCTGGGGAGACCCAGTACTTC. Its protein is CSVRPGETQYF.

This clone is a singleton in its sample. The chain recombines TRBV10-3 with TRBJ1-4; D uncertain. This CDR3 contains 12 residues. Per germline, CDR1 ENHRY and CDR2 SYGVKD. V was shortened by 6 bases and J by 0 bases, with 2 bases between the two germline ends. The CDR3 sequence is CAIRATNEKLFF. The CDR3 bases are TGTGCCATCAGGGCAACTAATGAAAAACTGTTTTTT.

This rearrangement joins TRBV2 to TRBJ1-6; D perhaps matches TRBD1 (6 bases). From germline, CDR1 is SNHLY and CDR2 FYNNEI. The CDR3 is 15 residues long. The V gene lost 11 bases and the J gene lost 2 bases, with 16 bases spanning the gap. The CDR3 sequence: CAGAGGQTYNSPLHF. The CDR3 nucleotides are TGTGCCGGGGCCGGGGGGCAAACCTATAATTCACCCCTCCACTTT.

The rearrangement links TRBV10-2 to TRBJ2-2; D possibly corresponds to TRBD2 (6 bases). V lost 0 bases and J lost 3, with 11 bases in between. The CDR3 length is 16 residues. The V gene's germline CDR1 is WSHSY and CDR2 SAAADI. The CDR3 loop is CASSESGWGDTGELFF. DNA of the CDR3: TGCGCCAGCAGTGAGTCAGGCTGGGGGGACACCGGGGAGCTGTTTTTT.

With respect to this clone: At the DNA level, this CDR3 is encoded by other sequences in the same sample as well. The chain combines TRBV28 with TRBJ2-7; tentatively, D is TRBD1 or TRBD2 (5 bases each). The CDR3 consists of 14 residues. Germline CDR1 MDHEN, CDR2 SYDVKM. V lost 5 bases and J 2 bases, leaving 13 bases between the germline ends. The CDR3 nucleotides read TGTGCCAGCAGTCCACGGACGGGGCCCTACGAGCAGTACTTC. Protein: CASSPRTGPYEQYF. The whole variable domain, filled in from reference TRBV28 and TRBJ2-7, reads DVKVTQSSRYLVKRTGEKVFLECVQDMDHENMFWYRQDPGLGLRLIYFSYDVKMKEKGDIPEGYSVSREKKERFSLILESASTNQTSMYLCASSPRTGPYEQYFGPGTRLTVT.

This clone appeared once. The chain is built from TRBV11-3 and TRBJ2-1; a weak D match, TRBD2 (5 bases). The CDR3 loop spans 14 amino acids. Germline V lookup: CDR1 SGHNT, CDR2 YENEEA. With 4 bases removed from V and 5 bases from J, the gap between germline ends came to 12 bases. The CDR3 DNA is TGTGCCAGCAGCTCAGAGCGGAACGACAATGAGCAGTTCTTC. This encodes CASSSERNDNEQFF.

This CDR3 reads CASSLDRGRQSEAFF. In DNA, the CDR3 is TGTGCCAGCAGCTTAGATCGGGGCAGACAGTCTGAAGCTTTCTTT. This chain joins TRBV11-3 and TRBJ1-1; tentative D call: TRBD1 (5 bases). V lost 0 bases to trimming and J lost 6 bases, with 14 bases between them. This CDR3 contains 15 residues. Germline V gene sequence: CDR1 SGHNT, CDR2 YENEEA. Variable domain in full (rest from reference TRBV11-3 and TRBJ1-1): EAGVVQSPRYKIIEKKQPVAFWCNPISGHNTLYWYLQNLGQGPELLIRYENEEAVDDSQLPKDRFSAERLKGVDSTLKIQPAELGDSAVYLCASSLDRGRQSEAFFGQGTRLTVV.

The V gene is TRBV29-1, the J gene TRBJ1-1; no firm D call. Germline V gene lookup returns CDR1 SQVTM and CDR2 ANQGSEA. The CDR3 extends over 15 amino acids. Trimming removed 4 bases at V and 7 bases at J, with 22 bases between. The CDR3: CSVVIPRPPEGEAFF. The DNA of the CDR3 is TGCAGCGTTGTTATCCCCCGCCCTCCAGAAGGTGAAGCTTTCTTT.

This clone has just a few counts. Distinct nucleotide sequences in the sample also encode this CDR3. CDR3 protein: CASSLDFQPQHF. The CDR3 DNA sequence: TGTGCCAGCAGCTTAGATTTCCAGCCCCAGCATTTT. The chain joins TRBV7-9 to TRBJ1-5, with D unclear. V lost 1 base and J 7 bases, leaving 5 bases between the germline ends. CDR1 is SEHNR, CDR2 FQNEAQ, per germline (reference sequence). The CDR3 is made up of 12 amino acids. Together with reference TRBV7-9 and TRBJ1-5, the CDR3 gives the full variable domain: DTGVSQNPRHKITKRGQNVTFRCDPISEHNRLYWYRQTLGQGPEFLTYFQNEAQLEKSRLLSDRFSAERPKGSFSTLEIQRTEQGDSAMYLCASSLDFQPQHFGDGTRLSIL.

This clone was observed a few times. The V call is TRBV30, the J call TRBJ1-1; D gene ambiguous. The V end lost 5 bases, the J end lost 10 bases, and 17 bases lay between the germline ends. Germline V gene lookup returns CDR1 GTSNPN and CDR2 SVGIG (reference sequence). This CDR3 contains 12 residues. The CDR3 sequence is CAWLVAGLIAFF. CDR3 DNA: TGTGCCTGGCTCGTCGCCGGGCTCATAGCTTTCTTT. Full variable domain (missing parts from reference TRBV30 and TRBJ1-1): SQTIHQWPATLVQPVGSPLSLECTVEGTSNPNLYWYRQAAGRGLQLLFYSVGIGQISSEVPQNLSASRPQDRQFILSSKKLLLSDSGFYLCAWLVAGLIAFFGQGTRLTVV.

This sequence joins TRBV6-5 and TRBJ2-7; TRBD2 aligns across 8 bases. Trimming at V came to 6 bases and at J to 7 bases, leaving 11 bases not matched to a gene. Germline lookup yields CDR1 MNHEY and CDR2 SVGAGI. CDR3 length equals 14 residues. CDR3 DNA: TGTGCCAGCAGAGGACTAGCTGCCCCTCGGGAGCAGTACTTC. Its protein is CASRGLAAPREQYF.